This TCR beta chain was found in a study of control samples from healthy donors and cancer patients. This clone showed up just once. Trimming shortened V by 3 bases and J by 3 bases, and 16 bases separated the two germline ends. The CDR3 runs to 15 residues. Germline V gives CDR1 SGHNT, CDR2 YYREEE (reference sequence). Clones were sequenced by immunoSEQ multiplex PCR, and TCRdb holds only the in-frame ones, with some missing. The sample records about 35,000 clones, approximately 95% being singletons. This TCR was recovered from a man aged 40-55 years with colorectal cancer. This chain joins TRBV5-4 and TRBJ2-7, with a weak D call TRBD2 (7 bases). The specimen sequenced was PBMCs. The CDR3: CASSSGGGGYYEQYF. The CDR3 bases are TGTGCCAGCAGCTCAGGAGGGGGGGGATACTACGAGCAGTACTTC.